The 14 T cell receptor beta chains given below trace back to one sample, sequenced in a study of identical twins. TCRdb reprocessed the 5' RACE reads with MiXCR, giving one entry per CDR3 protein. This sample yields 350,000 or so distinct CDR3 sequences, of which approximately 13% are seen a single time; just over 7% belongs to the top ten. A further study also used this sample, focusing on yellow fever vaccine responses in identical twins.

Sequencing was carried out using CD8+ T cells sorted from blood. The receptors originated from a woman younger than 35 in good health.

The chain links TRBV24-1 to TRBJ2-3; D gene ambiguous. Trimming stripped 1 base from V and 4 bases from J, with 11 bases between. The CDR3 is 15 residues long. The V gene's germline CDR1 is KGHDR and CDR2 SFDVKD. For the CDR3, the DNA is TGTGCCACCAGTGATTTTGAATATGGGGCAGATACGCAGTATTTT. This gives the protein CATSDFEYGADTQYF.

This chain links TRBV28 with TRBJ2-7; 9 nucleotides match TRBD2. The CDR3 consists of 14 residues. Germline CDR1 and CDR2: MDHEN and SYDVKM. V was clipped by 5 bases and J by 9 bases; unmatched bases: 11. The CDR3 bases are TGTGCCAGCAGTCCCGCGGGACTAGCTGTTGGGCAGTACTTC. Translating gives CASSPAGLAVGQYF.

This clonotype was seen at least ten times. CDR3 DNA: TGCGCCAGCAGCCCCCCTATGGGGAGCTCCTACAATGAGCAGTTCTTC. It specifies CASSPPMGSSYNEQFF. This chain uses TRBV5-1 with TRBJ2-1, with D perhaps matching TRBD2 (5 bases). V was pared by 4 bases and J by 0 bases, with 14 bases between. The CDR3 length is 16 residues. The germline gives CDR1 SGHRS, CDR2 YFSETQ. Drawing the rest from reference TRBV5-1 and TRBJ2-1, the complete variable domain is KAGVTQTPRYLIKTRGQQVTLSCSPISGHRSVSWYQQTPGQGLQFLFEYFSETQRNKGNFPGRFSGRQFSNSRSEMNVSTLELGDSALYLCASSPPMGSSYNEQFFGPGTRLTVL.

This clonotype is a singleton in its sample. The V gene is TRBV5-6, the J gene TRBJ2-7, with D unclear. The CDR3 covers 13 residues. Germline V gene data show CDR1 as SGHDT and CDR2 as YYEEEE. V lost 4 bases and J 5 bases, leaving 13 bases between the germline ends. CDR3 DNA sequence: TGTGCCAGCAGCCCCCCAGGTTACCACGAGCAGTACTTC. This sequence encodes CASSPPGYHEQYF.

This clonotype was detected many times. V gene TRBV10-3 combines with J gene TRBJ2-3, with TRBD2 identical over 7 bases. Germline loops: CDR1 ENHRY, CDR2 SYGVKD. CDR3 length: 16 amino acids. With V trimmed by 3 bases and J by 8 bases, 14 bases remained unmatched. This CDR3 is CAISEHRTSLDGTQYF. Here the CDR3 DNA reads TGTGCCATCAGTGAACACAGGACTAGTTTGGATGGTACGCAGTATTTT.

The chain uses TRBV9 and TRBJ1-2; tentatively, D is TRBD1 (5 bases). This CDR3 comprises 15 residues. The germline V and J ends were trimmed by 3 bases and 1 base, with 13 bases remaining between them. Germline assignment: CDR1 SGDLS and CDR2 YYNGEE. The CDR3 reads CASSADSSINYGYTF. The CDR3 nucleotides read TGTGCCAGCAGCGCCGACAGTTCTATTAACTATGGCTACACCTTC.

This sequence joins TRBV27 and TRBJ2-3; 7 bases are a match to TRBD2. The CDR3 sequence is 14 residues long. Losses at the gene ends were 5 bases for V and 2 bases for J; bases not matched to a gene: 4. Germline loops: CDR1 MNHEY, CDR2 SMNVEV (reference sequence). CDR3 region: CASSSGTNTDTQYF. The CDR3 nucleotides read TGTGCCAGCAGTAGCGGGACCAACACAGATACGCAGTATTTT.

This clonotype showed up many times. V is TRBV9 and J is TRBJ2-2; D is undetermined. Germline V gene data show CDR1 as SGDLS and CDR2 as YYNGEE. V was trimmed by 5 bases and J by 2 bases, leaving 4 bases between them. The CDR3 spans 12 residues. As DNA, the CDR3 is TGTGCCAGCAGTGTAAACACCGGGGAGCTGTTTTTT. Protein: CASSVNTGELFF.

This clonotype was detected once. The V and J genes are TRBV20-1 and TRBJ2-7; D remains unclear. Germline V gene data show CDR1 as DFQATT and CDR2 as SNEGSKA (reference sequence). V was shortened by 3 bases and J by 4 bases, with 10 bases between the two germline ends. The CDR3 spans 12 residues. The CDR3 bases are TGCAGTGCTAGGGCTGCCATTTACGAGCAGTACTTC. It codes for CSARAAIYEQYF.

This clonotype occurred a few times. The rearrangement links TRBV7-2 to TRBJ2-1, with unresolved D. The V and J ends lost 4 bases and 9 bases respectively, with 16 bases between them. Per germline, CDR1 SGHTA and CDR2 FQGNSA. CDR3 length: 14 residues. The CDR3: CASSSPLGPAEQFF. CDR3 coding DNA: TGTGCCAGCAGCTCCCCCCTTGGCCCAGCTGAGCAGTTCTTC. Full variable domain (remainder filled in from reference TRBV7-2 and TRBJ2-1): GAGVSQSPSNKVTEKGKDVELRCDPISGHTALYWYRQSLGQGLEFLIYFQGNSAPDKSGLPSDRFSAERTGGSVSTLTIQRTQQEDSAVYLCASSSPLGPAEQFFGPGTRLTVL.

This clonotype was seen a handful of times. The V and J genes are TRBV12-3 or TRBV12-4 and TRBJ2-1; 8 nucleotides line up with TRBD2. This CDR3 spans 16 amino acids. Trimming took 6 bases from V and 0 from J; bases not matched to a gene: 7. The CDR3 DNA reads TGTGCCAGCAGCCGGAGCGGGAGCCGCTCCTACAATGAGCAGTTCTTC. Its protein product is CASSRSGSRSYNEQFF.

There are a few counts of this clonotype. The rearrangement links TRBV7-6 to TRBJ2-3, with D hard to call. Germline lookup yields CDR1 SGHVS and CDR2 FNYEAQ. CDR3 size: 15 residues. V lost 4 bases, J lost 2 bases, and 13 bases lay in between. The CDR3 loop is CASSSINRNTDTQYF. The CDR3 DNA follows: TGTGCCAGCAGCTCCATCAACAGAAACACAGATACGCAGTATTTT. Together with reference TRBV7-6 and TRBJ2-3, the CDR3 gives the full variable domain: GAGVSQSPRYKVTKRGQDVALRCDPISGHVSLYWYRQALGQGPEFLTYFNYEAQQDKSGLPNDRFSAERPEGSISTLTIQRTEQRDSAMYRCASSSINRNTDTQYFGPGTRLTVL.

V gene TRBV23-1 combines with J gene TRBJ2-4, with D unresolved. TRBV23-1 is placed among ORFs of uncertain function. V dropped 0 bases and J dropped 6 bases, with 12 bases sitting between them. There are 15 residues in the CDR3. CDR3 in amino acids: CASSQSWGVGNIQYF. The CDR3 DNA is TGCGCCAGCAGTCAATCGTGGGGTGTTGGAAACATTCAGTACTTC.

This clonotype was seen more than once but under ten times. J is TRBJ1-4 and V is TRBV9; D is unclear. V lost 5 bases, J lost 8 bases, and 16 bases lay in between. CDR1 and CDR2 from the germline V gene are SGDLS and YYNGEE. The CDR3 runs to 14 residues. The CDR3: CASSGTATGEKLFF. In DNA, the CDR3 is TGTGCCAGCAGTGGAACGGCGACGGGAGAAAAACTGTTTTTT.